This section outlines one T cell receptor (beta chain) sequence together with its context. What it recognizes is unknown. Germline V gene lookup returns CDR1 SGHTA and CDR2 FQGNSA. Trimming removed 0 bases from V and 0 bases from J, with 6 bases in between. CDR3 size: 15 residues. This specimen comes from a study of cytomegalovirus exposure and HLA in healthy donors. The PCR contained 60 Vbeta and 13 Jbeta primers. Sequencing was performed with immunoSEQ multiplex PCR; in TCRdb, only in-frame clones are kept and a portion is missing. The table shows some 150,000 clones, with 70% to 85% occurring only once. General study findings and limits: In a later analysis, a missense DCLRE1C variant was linked to TCR beta V- and J-gene trimming. Roughly uniform sequencing depth across donors was assumed, possibly incorrectly. For most subjects, TCR beta sequences were reported to predict HLA-A and HLA-B alleles with accuracy.

This receptor was taken from a woman between 35 and 50 years old in good health and CMV-seronegative. The sample consisted of PBMCs. This sequence joins TRBV7-2 and TRBJ1-3, with no clear D. CDR3 region: CASSLAPVSGNTIYF. CDR3 bases: TGTGCCAGCAGCTTAGCCCCAGTCTCTGGAAACACCATATATTTT. The whole variable domain, remainder taken from reference TRBV7-2 and TRBJ1-3, is GAGVSQSPSNKVTEKGKDVELRCDPISGHTALYWYRQSLGQGLEFLIYFQGNSAPDKSGLPSDRFSAERTGGSVSTLTIQRTQQEDSAVYLCASSLAPVSGNTIYFGEGSWLTVV.